Given below is one T cell receptor (beta chain) in context. It was with 60 Vbeta and 13 Jbeta primers that the PCR ran. In the original analysis: Among the unique TCR beta chains that a later analysis counted, around 82 million in all, around 11 million were shared. Clones were sequenced by immunoSEQ multiplex PCR, and TCRdb holds only the in-frame ones, with some missing. For V, J and clone size, that table is used; D and trimming come from the DNA. This repertoire shows 90,000 or so clones, approximately 69% found once; its top ten account for about 6%. These data originate in a study of cytomegalovirus exposure and HLA in healthy donors. Sequencing was performed on PBMCs. This TCR came from a boy between 10 and 17 years old in good health and CMV-seropositive.

The CDR3 DNA follows: TGTGCCAGTAGTATTAACGAGGGAGGGCCGATCGGGGAGCTGTTTTTT. As protein: CASSINEGGPIGELFF. The chain combines TRBV19 with TRBJ2-2, with TRBD2 matching over 7 bases. Germline V lookup: CDR1 LNHDA, CDR2 SQIVND (reference sequence). This CDR3 has 16 amino acids. Trimming took 3 bases from V and 7 from J; bases not matched to a gene: 11.